This T cell receptor beta chain originates from a study of technical replicates of blood from a handful of donors. This clone has just one count. Using immunoSEQ multiplex PCR, the repertoire was profiled, and TCRdb retains in-frame clones only, with some absent. The data contain about 100,000 clones, around 96% of them singletons. Germline-derived CDR1 and CDR2 are LNHDA and SQIVND (reference sequence). Trimming removed 7 bases at V and 4 bases at J, with 17 bases between. The CDR3 totals 15 residues. The receptor was derived from a human donor in good health. The sample taken for sequencing was T cells isolated from PBMCs. The gene calls are TRBV19 and TRBJ1-3; D is undetermined. The CDR3 is CASTSASRLGNTIYF. For the CDR3, the DNA is TGTGCCAGTACGTCGGCGTCTAGGCTAGGAAACACCATATATTTT.